This T cell receptor beta chain originates from a study of blood T cell repertoires in COVID-19. Study details: The study drew acute and convalescent COVID-19 samples from the United States, Italy and Spain.

Comments on this clone: Other DNA sequences in this specimen translate into the identical CDR3.

The data were produced by immunoSEQ multiplex PCR, yet TCRdb's version contains in-frame clones alone and is incomplete. Seen here are some 220,000 clones, roughly 85% observed once, and the top ten hold approximately 2.4%. Sequencing used peripheral blood. The sequence derives from a woman in her 70s with COVID-19, enrolled during active disease.

The CDR3 DNA is TGCGCCAGCAGCTTGGCAGGCACTAATCAGCCCCAGCATTTT. Translating gives CASSLAGTNQPQHF. This sequence joins TRBV5-1 and TRBJ1-5; no reliable D call. This CDR3 has 14 residues. Per germline, CDR1 SGHRS and CDR2 YFSETQ. V was clipped by 0 bases and J by 4 bases, with 8 bases between them.